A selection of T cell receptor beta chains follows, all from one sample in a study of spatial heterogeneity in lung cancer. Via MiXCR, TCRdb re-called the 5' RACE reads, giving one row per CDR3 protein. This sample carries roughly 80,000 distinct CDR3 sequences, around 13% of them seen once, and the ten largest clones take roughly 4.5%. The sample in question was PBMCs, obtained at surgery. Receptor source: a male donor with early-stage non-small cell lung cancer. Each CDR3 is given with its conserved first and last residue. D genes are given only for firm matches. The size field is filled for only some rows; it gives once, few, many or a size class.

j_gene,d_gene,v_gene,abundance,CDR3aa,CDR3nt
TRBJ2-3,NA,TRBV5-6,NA,CASSLYRLGRPDTQYF,TGTGCCAGCAGCCTCTACCGACTAGGTCGCCCAGATACGCAGTATTTT
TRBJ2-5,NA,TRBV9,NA,CASSVQGGSRETQYF,TGTGCCAGCAGCGTTCAAGGGGGTTCAAGGGAGACCCAGTACTTC
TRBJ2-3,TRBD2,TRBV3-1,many,CASSQQSGGYADTQYF,TGTGCCAGCAGCCAACAAAGCGGGGGCTACGCTGATACGCAGTATTTT
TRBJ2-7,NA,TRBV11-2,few,CASSLESYEQYF,TGTGCCAGCAGCTTAGAATCCTACGAGCAGTACTTC
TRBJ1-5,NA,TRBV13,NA,CASSFQGDEKPQHF,TGTGCCAGCAGTTTTCAAGGGGACGAAAAGCCCCAGCATTTT
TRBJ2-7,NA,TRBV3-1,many,CASSQTSYEQYF,TGTGCCAGCAGCCAAACATCCTACGAGCAGTACTTC
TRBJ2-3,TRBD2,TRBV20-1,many,CSARAGLAGFTDTQYF,TGCAGTGCTAGAGCGGGACTAGCGGGTTTCACAGATACGCAGTATTTT
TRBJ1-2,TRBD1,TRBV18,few,CASSAQDRGSRGYTF,TGTGCCAGCTCGGCCCAGGACAGGGGAAGTCGTGGCTACACCTTC
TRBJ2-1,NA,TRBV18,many,CASSPVRSRGSYNEQFF,TGTGCCAGCTCACCAGTTCGAAGCAGGGGTTCCTACAATGAGCAGTTCTTC
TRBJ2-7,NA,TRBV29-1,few,CSVETGSYEQYF,TGCAGCGTTGAGACAGGCTCCTACGAGCAGTACTTC
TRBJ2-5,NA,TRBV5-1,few,CASSLGNGYQETQYF,TGCGCCAGCAGCTTGGGTAACGGCTACCAAGAGACCCAGTACTTC
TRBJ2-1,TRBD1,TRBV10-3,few,CAVLDRGEDEQFF,TGTGCCGTGTTGGACAGGGGAGAGGATGAGCAGTTCTTC
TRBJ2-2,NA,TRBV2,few,CASQGGASGELFF,TGTGCCAGCCAGGGGGGCGCCAGCGGGGAGCTGTTTTTT
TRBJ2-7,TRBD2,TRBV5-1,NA,CASSLGEGLAVYEQYF,TGCGCCAGCAGCTTGGGGGAGGGACTAGCGGTCTACGAGCAGTACTTC
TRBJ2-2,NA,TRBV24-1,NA,CATSDLTRESNTGELFF,TGTGCCACCAGTGATTTGACTCGGGAGTCGAACACCGGGGAGCTGTTTTTT
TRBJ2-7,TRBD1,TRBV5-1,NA,CASSLATGGYEQYF,TGCGCCAGCAGCTTGGCCACAGGGGGGTACGAGCAGTACTTC
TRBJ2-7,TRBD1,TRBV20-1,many,CSAREQGTTDYEQYF,TGCAGTGCTAGAGAACAGGGGACGACGGACTACGAGCAGTACTTC
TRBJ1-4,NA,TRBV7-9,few,CASSQKGRDNEKLFF,TGTGCCAGCAGCCAGAAGGGACGGGATAATGAAAAACTGTTTTTT
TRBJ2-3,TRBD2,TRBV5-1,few,CASSTTSGTDTQYF,TGCGCCAGCAGCACGACTAGCGGCACAGATACGCAGTATTTT
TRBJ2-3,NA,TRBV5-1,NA,CASSQDTTSTDTQYF,TGCGCCAGCAGTCAGGACACAACTAGCACAGATACGCAGTATTTT
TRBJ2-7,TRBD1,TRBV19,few,CASTPRDRAYEQYF,TGTGCCAGTACCCCCCGGGACAGGGCCTACGAGCAGTACTTC
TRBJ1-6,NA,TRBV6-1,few,CASSELEGTNSPLHF,TGTGCCAGCAGTGAATTAGAGGGGACTAATTCACCCCTCCACTTT
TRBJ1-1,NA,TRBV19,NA,CASSIDHGSPIGPAFF,TGTGCCAGTAGTATAGATCACGGGTCACCCATCGGTCCAGCTTTCTTT
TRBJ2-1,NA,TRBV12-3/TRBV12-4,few,CASSLFERGNEQFF,TGTGCCAGCAGTTTGTTCGAGAGGGGCAATGAGCAGTTCTTC
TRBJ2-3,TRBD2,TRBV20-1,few,CSARDFFGTSGLDTQYF,TGCAGTGCTAGAGATTTCTTTGGGACTAGCGGCTTGGATACGCAGTATTTT
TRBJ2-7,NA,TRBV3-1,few,CASSQGSALSIYEQYF,TGTGCCAGCAGCCAAGGGTCGGCCCTCTCCATTTACGAGCAGTACTTC
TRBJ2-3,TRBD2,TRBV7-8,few,CASSLVGRGVAGVTDTQYF,TGTGCCAGCAGCTTAGTAGGAAGGGGAGTAGCGGGGGTCACAGATACGCAGTATTTT
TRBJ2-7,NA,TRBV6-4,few,CASCRGSSGEQYF,TGTGCCAGCTGTCGGGGGAGTTCGGGCGAGCAGTACTTC
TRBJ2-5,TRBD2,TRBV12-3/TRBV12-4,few,CASRTSNQETQYF,TGTGCCAGCCGGACTAGCAACCAAGAGACCCAGTACTTC
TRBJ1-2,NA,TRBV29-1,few,CSVESGFGYGYTF,TGCAGCGTTGAAAGTGGGTTTGGCTATGGCTACACCTTC
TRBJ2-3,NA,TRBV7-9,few,CASRDEGADTQYF,TGTGCCAGCAGGGATGAAGGGGCAGATACGCAGTATTTT
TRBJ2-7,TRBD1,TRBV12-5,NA,CASGSGTAYEQYF,TGTGCTAGTGGTTCTGGGACAGCCTACGAGCAGTACTTC
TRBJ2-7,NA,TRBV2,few,CASRQAIQVYEQYF,TGTGCCAGCAGGCAGGCGATTCAGGTCTACGAGCAGTACTTC
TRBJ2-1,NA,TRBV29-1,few,CSVVRGGVGEQFF,TGCAGCGTTGTCAGGGGAGGGGTTGGGGAGCAGTTCTTC
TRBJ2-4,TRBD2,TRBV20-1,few,CSASSGTSGRNIQYF,TGCAGTGCAAGCTCCGGGACTAGCGGGAGAAACATTCAGTACTTC
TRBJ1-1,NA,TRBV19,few,CASSNAGATEAFF,TGTGCCAGTAGTAACGCAGGGGCCACTGAAGCTTTCTTT
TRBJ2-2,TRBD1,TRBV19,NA,CASRAGTGMIAGELFF,TGTGCCAGTAGAGCCGGGACAGGGATGATCGCCGGGGAGCTGTTTTTT
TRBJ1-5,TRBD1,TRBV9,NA,CASSVGQGTFQPQHF,TGTGCCAGCAGCGTAGGACAGGGGACATTTCAGCCCCAGCATTTT
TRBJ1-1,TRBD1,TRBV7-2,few,CASSLAGTGYTEAFF,TGTGCCAGCAGCTTGGCCGGGACAGGCTACACTGAAGCTTTCTTT
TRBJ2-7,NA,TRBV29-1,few,CSVQQSTYEQYF,TGCAGCGTTCAACAGAGCACCTACGAGCAGTACTTC
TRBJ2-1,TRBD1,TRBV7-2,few,CASSLNRGPYNEQFF,TGTGCCAGCAGCTTAAACAGGGGGCCCTACAATGAGCAGTTCTTC
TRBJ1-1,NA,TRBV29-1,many,CSVEDRRRGAEAFF,TGCAGCGTTGAAGATCGACGAAGGGGAGCTGAAGCTTTCTTT
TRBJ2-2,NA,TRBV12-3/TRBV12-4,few,CASTAGRRVGELFF,TGTGCCAGCACCGCTGGACGGAGGGTCGGGGAGCTGTTTTTT
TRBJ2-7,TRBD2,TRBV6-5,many,CASSLRGGGGAHEQYF,TGTGCCAGCAGCTTACGTGGTGGCGGGGGGGCTCACGAGCAGTACTTC
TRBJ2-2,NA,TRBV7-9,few,CASSFSGTQSGELFF,TGTGCCAGCAGCTTCTCCGGGACACAATCCGGGGAGCTGTTTTTT